This TCR beta chain was sequenced in a study of CXCR3-negative and CXCR3-positive naive CD8 T cells. General study findings and limits: CXCR3-positive naive cells carried more hydrophobic TRB CDR3s than CXCR3-negative ones. Naive subsets were similarly diverse, while memory CD8+ repertoires were much less diverse.

The germline V gene encodes CDR1 SGHTA and CDR2 FQGTGA. The CDR3 is 15 amino acids. Remarks on this clonotype: What it binds is not known.

The authors made the TRB cDNA libraries by 5' RACE using UMI labels. Reanalyzing the 5' RACE reads, TCRdb keeps one entry per CDR3 protein, without DNA. The sample table sets out 50,000 to 65,000 distinct CDR3 sequences. The sequenced sample consisted of naive CXCR3+ CD8+ T cells from blood. Specified subset: CD45RO-CCR7+CD27+CD95- naive CD8+ T cells expressing CXCR3 (TNR3+). The receptor's source is a human donor in good health. Some clones in this sample may be carry-over from other donors' samples. This chain uses TRBV7-3 with TRBJ1-2; TCRdb lists TRBD1, though no DNA is available to test this call. The CDR3 loop reads CASSSSGSAKYGYTF.